A single sample is the source of the 21 T cell receptor beta chains below, sequenced in a study of cytomegalovirus exposure and HLA in healthy donors. Primers included in the PCR were 60 Vbeta and 13 Jbeta primers. The table came from immunoSEQ multiplex PCR; TCRdb's copy has only in-frame clones and leaves some out. The data contain about 100,000 clones, roughly 85% of them singletons. Sequenced: PBMCs. The source is a woman aged 40 to 50 in good health and CMV-seronegative.

The chain joins TRBV29-1 to TRBJ2-1; D is possibly TRBD1 (6 bases). This CDR3 spans 11 amino acids. V was shortened by 6 bases and J by 4 bases, with 7 bases between the two germline ends. The germline CDR1 and CDR2 sequences are SQVTM and ANQGSEA. The CDR3 bases are TGCAGCGTGCAGGGGTACAATGAGCAGTTCTTC. It translates to CSVQGYNEQFF.

This chain connects TRBV29-1 to TRBJ2-7; 10 bases line up with TRBD1. V was pared by 3 bases and J by 3 bases, with 11 bases of the junction left unmatched. The CDR3 runs to 16 residues. The germline V gene encodes CDR1 SQVTM and CDR2 ANQGSEA. CDR3 sequence reads: CSVEGHPDRGRYEQYF. CDR3 nucleotides: TGCAGCGTTGAGGGTCACCCTGACAGGGGGCGCTACGAGCAGTACTTC.

The V and J genes are TRBV11-2 and TRBJ2-1, with 8 bases aligning to TRBD2. Germline V gene sequence: CDR1 SGHAT, CDR2 FQNNGV. V trimming: 0 bases; J trimming: 8 bases; junction bases outside the gene matches: 12. The CDR3 covers 17 residues. CDR3 protein: CASSLDEEAGAKDEQFF. The CDR3 bases are TGTGCCAGCAGCTTAGATGAGGAAGCGGGAGCTAAGGATGAGCAGTTCTTC.

This chain links TRBV28 with TRBJ1-1; 8 bases match TRBD1. This CDR3 comprises 14 residues. V gave up 6 bases and J gave up 5 bases; unmatched junction bases: 8. From germline, CDR1 is MDHEN and CDR2 SYDVKM. The CDR3 reads CASRPTGETTEAFF. In DNA form, the CDR3 reads TGTGCCAGCAGACCGACAGGGGAAACGACTGAAGCTTTCTTT.

The chain carries TRBV7-9 and TRBJ1-2; 9 bases map to TRBD1. The V and J ends lost 1 base and 4 bases, in that order; junction bases with no gene match: 7. From germline, CDR1 is SEHNR and CDR2 FQNEAQ (reference sequence). CDR3 length: 16 residues. Here the CDR3 DNA reads TGTGCCAGCAGCTTAGAGGGGACAGGGATCTCCTATGGCTACACCTTC. This translates into CASSLEGTGISYGYTF.

The chain has TRBV4-3 and TRBJ2-5, with 9 positions matching TRBD2. V shed 0 bases and J 1 base; nucleotides not matched to a gene: 0. Germline V gene lookup returns CDR1 LGHNA and CDR2 YSLEER. The length of the CDR3 is 15 residues. CDR3 sequence (DNA): TGCGCCAGCAGCCAAGAGGGACTAGCCCAAGAGACCCAGTACTTC. Translation: CASSQEGLAQETQYF.

V usage is TRBV5-6 and J usage is TRBJ1-3; D gene ambiguous. Trimming took 5 bases from V and 4 from J, leaving 7 bases between them. From germline, CDR1 is SGHDT and CDR2 YYEEEE. The CDR3 has 12 amino acids. This CDR3 is CASRGGGNTIYF. The CDR3 DNA reads as TGTGCCAGCAGGGGAGGAGGAAACACCATATATTTT.

This chain connects TRBV7-8 to TRBJ2-1; D uncertain. Germline-derived CDR1 and CDR2 are SGHVS and FQNEAQ. This CDR3 region has 16 residues. Trimming cost V 1 base and J 4 bases, with 14 bases left between them. CDR3 bases: TGTGCCAGCAGCTTAGGGGTCCAGGTCCAATACAATGAGCAGTTCTTC. Translating gives CASSLGVQVQYNEQFF.

The chain recombines TRBV11-2 with TRBJ2-7; the D gene is possibly TRBD2 (7 bases). The CDR3 length is 14 residues. Germline CDR1 is SGHAT and CDR2 is FQNNGV. Trimming stripped 3 bases from V and 6 bases from J, with 15 bases between. The CDR3 DNA is TGTGCCAGCAGCTTGGCTAGCGGAGGGGGCGAGCAGTACTTC. It translates to CASSLASGGGEQYF.

This chain joins TRBV4-3 and TRBJ2-2; 9 bases align to TRBD1. Germline V gene sequence: CDR1 LGHNA, CDR2 YSLEER. This CDR3 is built from 15 residues. Unmatched junction bases numbered 3, after V lost 6 bases and J lost 1 base. In DNA, the CDR3 is TGCGCCAGCAGATCGGGACAGGGGAACACCGGGGAGCTGTTTTTT. Translating gives CASRSGQGNTGELFF.

V gene TRBV27 combines with J gene TRBJ2-7, with D possibly matching TRBD1 (6 bases). V lost 4 bases to trimming and J lost 0 bases, with 13 bases between them. There are 15 residues in the CDR3. Germline V gene data show CDR1 as MNHEY and CDR2 as SMNVEV (reference sequence). The CDR3 DNA is TGTGCCAGCAGTTCGTCCGGGACAACCTCCTACGAGCAGTACTTC. This translates into CASSSSGTTSYEQYF.

The genes are TRBV4-1 and TRBJ2-3; 7 bases match TRBD2. V was pared by 4 bases and J by 5 bases, with 12 bases of the junction left unmatched. The CDR3 runs 16 residues. Germline V lookup: CDR1 MGHRA, CDR2 YSYEKL. In DNA, the CDR3 is TGCGCCAGCAGCCCTGTCACCGCGGGAGCTAGAGATACGCAGTATTTT. Translating it yields CASSPVTAGARDTQYF.

In its sample, this clone was seen a few times. V usage is TRBV7-9 and J usage is TRBJ2-1, with TRBD2 as a possible D gene (6 bases). The germline V and J ends were trimmed by 5 bases and 9 bases, with 14 bases remaining between them. The CDR3 is 13 amino acids. Germline V gives CDR1 SEHNR, CDR2 FQNEAQ (reference sequence). CDR3 loop: CASSPRGVTEQFF. The CDR3 bases are TGTGCCAGCAGCCCGCGCGGGGTTACTGAGCAGTTCTTC.

The rearrangement uses TRBV7-2 and TRBJ2-6; D gene uncertain. Trimming left V 5 bases short and J 2 bases short, with 13 bases between. The CDR3 has 16 amino acids. Germline lookup yields CDR1 SGHTA and CDR2 FQGNSA. As DNA, the CDR3 is TGTGCCAGCAGCCGCCAAACCCAGGCTGGGGCCAACGTCCTGACTTTC. It specifies CASSRQTQAGANVLTF.

V usage is TRBV27 and J usage is TRBJ2-1; 10 nucleotides line up with TRBD2. The germline V gene encodes CDR1 MNHEY and CDR2 SMNVEV (reference sequence). The V segment lost 3 bases and the J segment 0 bases; nucleotides outside the gene matches: 8. The CDR3 loop spans 18 amino acids. This CDR3 is CASSLGLAGAPSYNEQFF. For the CDR3, the DNA is TGTGCCAGCAGTTTGGGCCTAGCGGGAGCCCCCTCCTACAATGAGCAGTTCTTC.

J is TRBJ1-6 and V is TRBV28; 7 bases fit TRBD1. V dropped 5 bases and J dropped 14; count of bases not matched to a gene: 12. The CDR3 length is 14 residues. Germline loops: CDR1 MDHEN, CDR2 SYDVKM. The CDR3 here is CASSPHGDSRTLHF. CDR3 sequence (DNA): TGTGCCAGCAGTCCCCATGGGGACAGTCGAACCCTCCACTTT.

V usage is TRBV5-1 and J usage is TRBJ2-7; 10 bases agree with TRBD1. Germline V gives CDR1 SGHRS, CDR2 YFSETQ. The CDR3 runs to 15 residues. V lost 4 bases, J lost 5 bases, and 9 bases stayed unmatched. Here the CDR3 DNA reads TGCGCCAGCAGCCCATCGACAGGGGGCTTCAACGAGCAGTACTTC. Translated: CASSPSTGGFNEQYF.

Note on this clone: Sequence at one end of the junction differs from germline and may be a read error. The chain carries TRBV9 and TRBJ2-5; the match to TRBD2 covers 7 bases. Germline CDR1 is SGDLS and CDR2 is YYNGEE. The CDR3 loop spans 16 amino acids. CDR3 loop: CASSASGTTRQGTQYF. The CDR3 DNA is TGTGCCAGCAGCGCAAGCGGGACTACCCGACAAGGGACCCAGTACTTC.

This clone was seen once. The chain has TRBV5-6 and TRBJ1-4, with D hard to call. Germline CDR1 is SGHDT and CDR2 is YYEEEE. V was pared by 0 bases and J by 4 bases, with 13 bases between. This CDR3 region has 16 residues. CDR3 protein: CASSLAGGPDNEKLFF. The CDR3 DNA sequence: TGTGCCAGCAGCTTGGCCGGAGGGCCCGATAATGAAAAACTGTTTTTT.

This clone was observed a few times. This chain uses TRBV30 with TRBJ1-6, with D perhaps TRBD1 (6 bases). Germline lookup yields CDR1 GTSNPN and CDR2 SVGIG (reference sequence). V was pared by 4 bases and J by 7 bases, with 11 bases between. CDR3 length equals 13 residues. CDR3 sequence: CAWIRQGNSPLHF. CDR3 in DNA: TGTGCCTGGATCCGGCAGGGGAATTCACCCCTCCACTTT.

The rearrangement uses TRBV7-2 and TRBJ1-4; 7 positions match TRBD1. The CDR3 consists of 15 residues. Germline CDR1 is SGHTA and CDR2 is FQGNSA. After removal of 3 bases from V and 8 bases from J, the junction contained 9 bases not matched to a gene. The CDR3 here is CASSFHRGPEEKLFF. CDR3 coding DNA: TGTGCCAGCAGCTTTCACAGGGGACCCGAGGAAAAACTGTTTTTT.